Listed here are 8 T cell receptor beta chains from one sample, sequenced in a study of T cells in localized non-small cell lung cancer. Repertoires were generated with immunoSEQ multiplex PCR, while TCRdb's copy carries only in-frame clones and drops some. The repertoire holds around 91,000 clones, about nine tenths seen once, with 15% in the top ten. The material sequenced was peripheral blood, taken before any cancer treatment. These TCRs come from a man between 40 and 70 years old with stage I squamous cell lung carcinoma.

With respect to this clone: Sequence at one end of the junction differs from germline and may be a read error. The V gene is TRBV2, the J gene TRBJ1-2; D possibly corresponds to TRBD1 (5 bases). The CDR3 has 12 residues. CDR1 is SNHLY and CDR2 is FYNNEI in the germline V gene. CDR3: CASSEAGVEPIF. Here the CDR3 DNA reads TGTGCCAGCAGTGAAGCGGGGGTGGAGCCTATCTTC.

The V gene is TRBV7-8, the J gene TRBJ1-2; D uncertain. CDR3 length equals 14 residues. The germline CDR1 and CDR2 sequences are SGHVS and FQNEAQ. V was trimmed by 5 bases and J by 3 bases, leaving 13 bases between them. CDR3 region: CASSIRGNDYGYTF. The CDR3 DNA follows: TGTGCCAGCAGCATTCGAGGGAACGACTATGGCTACACCTTC.

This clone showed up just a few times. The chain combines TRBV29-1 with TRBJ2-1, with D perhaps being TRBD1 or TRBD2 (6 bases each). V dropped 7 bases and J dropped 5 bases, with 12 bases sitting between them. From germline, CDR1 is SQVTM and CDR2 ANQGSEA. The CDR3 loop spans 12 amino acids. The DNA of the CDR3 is TGCAGCGGGGGGGCCCCTAACAATGAGCAGTTCTTC. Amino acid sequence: CSGGAPNNEQFF.

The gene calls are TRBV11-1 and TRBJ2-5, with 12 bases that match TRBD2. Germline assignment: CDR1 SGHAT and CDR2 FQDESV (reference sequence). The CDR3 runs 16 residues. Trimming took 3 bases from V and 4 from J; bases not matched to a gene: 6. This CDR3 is CASSFGLAGKGETQYF. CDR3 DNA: TGTGCCAGCAGCTTTGGACTAGCGGGAAAGGGAGAGACCCAGTACTTC.

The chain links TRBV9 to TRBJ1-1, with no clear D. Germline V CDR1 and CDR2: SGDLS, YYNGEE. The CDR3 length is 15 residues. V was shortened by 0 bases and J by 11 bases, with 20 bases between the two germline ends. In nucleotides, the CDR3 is TGTGCCAGCAGCGTAGGCGTAGTTGAACCACAACGGGCTTTCTTT. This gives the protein CASSVGVVEPQRAFF.

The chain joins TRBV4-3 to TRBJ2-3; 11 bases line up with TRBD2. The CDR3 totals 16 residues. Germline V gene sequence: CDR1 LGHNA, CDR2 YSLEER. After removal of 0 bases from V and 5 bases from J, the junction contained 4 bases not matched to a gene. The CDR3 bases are TGCGCCAGCAGCCAAGAGGCTAGCGGGGGGATAGATACGCAGTATTTT. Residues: CASSQEASGGIDTQYF.

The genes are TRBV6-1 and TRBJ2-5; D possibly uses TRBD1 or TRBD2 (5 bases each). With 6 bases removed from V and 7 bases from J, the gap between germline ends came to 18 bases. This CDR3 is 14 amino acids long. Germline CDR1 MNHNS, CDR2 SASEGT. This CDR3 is CASSPQGPGWTQYF. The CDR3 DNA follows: TGTGCCAGCAGCCCTCAGGGACCGGGGTGGACCCAGTACTTC.

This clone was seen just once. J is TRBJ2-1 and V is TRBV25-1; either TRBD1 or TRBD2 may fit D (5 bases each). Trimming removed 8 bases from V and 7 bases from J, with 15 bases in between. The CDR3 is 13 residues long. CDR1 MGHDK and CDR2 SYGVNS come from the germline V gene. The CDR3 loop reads CASVGVGLNEQFF. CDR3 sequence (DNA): TGTGCCAGCGTGGGGGTGGGATTAAATGAGCAGTTCTTC. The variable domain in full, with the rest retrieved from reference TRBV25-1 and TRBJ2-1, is EADIYQTPRYLVIGTGKKITLECSQTMGHDKMYWYQQDPGMELHLIHYSYGVNSTEKGDLSSESTVSRIRTEHFPLTLESARPSHTSQYLCASVGVGLNEQFFGPGTRLTVL.